Below, one T cell receptor beta chain is given with its context. Its specific antigen is unknown. No base quality values were provided; no much bigger clone lies one nucleotide off. The junction shows trimming of 0 bases on V and 1 base on J, and the gene matches do not reach 12 bases of it. Including cysteine and phenylalanine, the CDR3 has 19 amino acids. Of all the DNA, just the CDR3 is kept, 57 bases in frame from base 1. From a lookup of the germline V gene, CDR1 and CDR2 are SGHTS and YDEGEE. For sequencing of the TCRbeta CDR3 region, genomic DNA was extracted from the sorted cells. The immunoSEQ Assay was used for sequencing of TCRbeta CDR3 regions. TCRdb stores this immuneACCESS table with in-frame sequences only. Part of the clones is absent; in the studies checked, under half of the shortfall reflects unresolved V genes, and no reason is known for the rest. A total of around 50,000 clones appear in this sample, around nine tenths of them only once. 6.5% to 9% of the sample is taken by the ten largest.

This sample was included in a study of OX40 agonist ivuxolimab in advanced cancers. With regard to the full study: Ivuxolimab was an agonistic, fully human IgG2 monoclonal antibody directed against OX40 (CD134), a costimulatory receptor. Partial responses occurred in three dose-escalation patients: two with cutaneous melanoma and one with hepatocellular carcinoma. The monotherapy dose-escalation portion (N of about 47 patients) of the phase I ivuxolimab trial is reported in the paper. In the dose-escalation cohort, roughly four fifths of patients were male, and the mean age was approximately 60 years, with a range of about 20 to 90. Patients were allowed to have had prior anti-PD-1, anti-PD-L1 or anti-CTLA-4 therapy, and roughly 40% of the dose-escalation patients had been treated with checkpoint inhibitors. The point of sequencing TCRbeta in the periphery was to test whether ivuxolimab changed TCR sequence diversity and drove clonal T-cell expansion. Intravenous ivuxolimab was administered to patients every 2 weeks at six dose levels: 0.01, 0.1, 0.3, 1.5, 3 and 10 mg/kg. Of the approximately 54 patients in dose escalation, some 20 had hepatocellular carcinoma, about 15 had melanoma, 9 had renal cell carcinoma and 9 had head and neck cancer. The investigation overall reported the following: Clonal expansion of both CD4+ and CD8+ blood T cells was observed from baseline to week 6 at doses 0.1 to 3.0 mg/kg. Low levels of normalized T-cell clonal expansion were also seen in some patients who did not respond. In the 0.1-3.0 mg/kg groups, partial responders had among the lowest normalized peripheral clonal expansion, particularly in CD8+ T cells. After ivuxolimab, CD8+ T cells had more expanded clones than CD4+ T cells on average. The antigen specificity of the peripheral T cells that underwent clonal expansion was not determined.

The trial excluded patients who had a history of autoimmune disease or who were on systemic immunosuppression. Peripheral blood for TCR sequencing was drawn from every dose cohort at baseline, at cycle 4 day 1 and at cycle 7 day 1. Samples were obtained from an open-label, multicenter, first-in-human phase I dose-escalation trial of ivuxolimab. Adults with locally advanced or metastatic head and neck squamous cell, hepatocellular, melanoma or renal cell carcinoma were enrolled in the trial. Before TCR sequencing, CD4+ T cells and CD8+ T cells were sorted from peripheral blood as separate populations.

Recombination linked TRBV5-8 to TRBJ2-2; TRBD2 lines up with 7 middle nucleotides. The source was CD4+ or CD8+ T cells sorted from blood, collected in a trial of the OX40 agonist ivuxolimab. This clonotype originated in an adult with an advanced solid tumor such as melanoma, head and neck, liver or kidney cancer. The CDR3 reads CASSLGVGKGTMNTGELFF. The bases read TGTGCCAGCAGCTTGGGGGTCGGGAAGGGGACTATGAACACCGGGGAGCTGTTTTTT.